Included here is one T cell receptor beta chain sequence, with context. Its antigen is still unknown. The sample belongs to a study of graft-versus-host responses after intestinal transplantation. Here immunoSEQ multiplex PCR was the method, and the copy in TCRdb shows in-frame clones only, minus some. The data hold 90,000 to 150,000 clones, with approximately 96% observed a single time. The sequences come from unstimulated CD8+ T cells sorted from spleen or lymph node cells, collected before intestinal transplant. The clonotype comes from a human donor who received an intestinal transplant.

The CDR3 DNA reads TGCAGCGTCGGCCGGGGGACTAGCGGCTCCTACGAGCAGTACTTC. This sequence encodes CSVGRGTSGSYEQYF. The J gene is TRBJ2-5, the V gene TRBV29-1; 11 positions match TRBD2. The J call could be wrong; TRBJ2-7 is a better fit for the DNA end. CDR1 is SQVTM and CDR2 is ANQGSEA in the germline V gene. This CDR3 comprises 15 residues.